This entry lists 21 T cell receptor beta chains sequenced from one sample in a study of CD8 T cells in ankylosing spondylitis. One entry per CDR3 protein, called by TCRdb with MiXCR from the 5' RACE reads. The table has under 200,000 distinct CDR3 sequences, approximately 10% seen once. The specimen was blood, either unsorted or a sorted T cell fraction (not recorded which). Source of these receptors: a female donor with ankylosing spondylitis or in good health (not recorded which).

This clonotype occurred many times. The rearrangement joins TRBV20-1 to TRBJ1-2, with 9 bases identical to TRBD1. The ends lost 3 bases at V and 3 bases at J; junction bases unmatched: 8. CDR3 length: 15 amino acids. Germline-derived CDR1 and CDR2 are DFQATT and SNEGSKA (reference sequence). The CDR3 loop reads CSARETGGAYYGYTF. The DNA of the CDR3 is TGCAGTGCTAGGGAAACAGGGGGCGCATACTATGGCTACACCTTC.

This clonotype has just a few counts. The chain couples TRBV9 to TRBJ1-5; D not resolved. Between the trimmed V and J ends, which lost 0 bases and 7 bases, there was a span of 11 bases. The CDR3 loop spans 14 amino acids. Germline assignment: CDR1 SGDLS and CDR2 YYNGEE. The CDR3 DNA follows: TGTGCCAGCAGCGTAGAAAGGGAAGACCAGCCCCAGCATTTT. Its protein is CASSVEREDQPQHF.

This chain connects TRBV7-9 to TRBJ2-5; 9 bases align to TRBD1. Germline CDR1 and CDR2: SEHNR and FQNEAQ (reference sequence). J gave up 3 bases and V 5 bases, and 13 bases lay outside the gene matches. This CDR3 has 17 residues. The CDR3 protein is CASSQTTGGAFKETQYF. The CDR3 nucleotides are TGTGCCAGCAGCCAAACTACAGGGGGCGCGTTCAAAGAGACCCAGTACTTC.

This clonotype was counted a few times. The rearrangement links TRBV11-2 to TRBJ2-1, with D maybe TRBD1 (6 bases). Germline V gene sequence: CDR1 SGHAT, CDR2 FQNNGV. The CDR3 is 17 amino acids. V lost 6 bases and J 4 bases, leaving 22 bases between the germline ends. The CDR3 is CASSWGRTGTVYNEQFF. DNA for the CDR3: TGTGCCAGCAGTTGGGGGCGTACGGGTACGGTTTACAATGAGCAGTTCTTC.

This clonotype was detected only a few times. This sequence joins TRBV7-9 and TRBJ1-6, with D maybe TRBD1 (5 bases). The CDR3 is made up of 16 amino acids. Trimming shortened V by 5 bases and J by 1 base, and 12 bases separated the two germline ends. The germline V gene encodes CDR1 SEHNR and CDR2 FQNEAQ (reference sequence). DNA of the CDR3: TGTGCCAGCAGCGCGGTCAGGGAGTCCTATAATTCACCCCTCCACTTT. The encoded protein is CASSAVRESYNSPLHF.

This clonotype turned up a few times. The chain's CDR3 is CASKTRANNEQFF. CDR3 nucleotide sequence: TGTGCCAGCAAAACCCGGGCCAACAATGAGCAGTTCTTC. J is TRBJ2-1 and V is TRBV27, with D unresolved. The germline V and J ends were trimmed by 7 bases and 5 bases, with 12 bases remaining between them. The CDR3 totals 13 residues. From germline, CDR1 is MNHEY and CDR2 SMNVEV (reference sequence).

The rearrangement joins TRBV5-1 to TRBJ2-7; 7 bases line up with TRBD2. The germline V gene encodes CDR1 SGHRS and CDR2 YFSETQ. The CDR3 covers 15 residues. V shed 0 bases and J 2 bases; nucleotides not matched to a gene: 5. The chain's CDR3 is CASSLGAGDAYEQYF. The DNA of the CDR3 is TGCGCCAGCAGCTTGGGGGCGGGAGATGCCTACGAGCAGTACTTC.

V and J are TRBV6-2 or TRBV6-3 and TRBJ2-7, with TRBD2 as a possible D gene (6 bases). The CDR3 extends over 17 amino acids. The V end was cut by 2 bases, the J end by 5 bases, with 22 bases between. Germline-derived CDR1 and CDR2 are MNHEY and SVGEGT. Here the CDR3 DNA reads TGTGCCAGCAGTTACCAACGCGGGATCGCCGGGGCCCACGAGCAGTACTTC. Protein product: CASSYQRGIAGAHEQYF.

V usage is TRBV9 and J usage is TRBJ2-7; maybe TRBD2 (5 bases). In germline, CDR1 is SGDLS, CDR2 YYNGEE. V lost 9 bases and J lost 2, with 12 bases in between. The CDR3 has 12 residues. CDR3 residues: CAKPSGTYEQYF. The CDR3 nucleotides are TGTGCCAAACCCTCCGGGACCTACGAGCAGTACTTC.

This clonotype has more than one count but fewer than ten. The CDR3 protein is CASSLVLAGAYNEQFF. Written as DNA, the CDR3 is TGTGCCAGCAGTTTAGTCCTAGCGGGAGCCTACAATGAGCAGTTCTTC. The V and J genes are TRBV12-3 or TRBV12-4 and TRBJ2-1, with 10 bases fitting TRBD2. This CDR3 spans 16 amino acids. J gave up 2 bases and V 1 base, and 2 bases lay outside the gene matches.

About this clonotype itself: The junction departs from the called germline gene at one end, perhaps through a read error. The rearrangement joins TRBV19 to TRBJ1-5; D might be TRBD1 (6 bases). Germline CDR1 reads LNHDA; CDR2 reads SQIVND (reference sequence). CDR3 length: 17 residues. CDR3 residues: CVSSGGQYTLINQPQHF. CDR3 nucleotides: TGTGTCAGTAGTGGAGGACAGTACACCCTTATCAATCAGCCCCAGCATTTT. Full variable domain (remainder filled in from reference TRBV19 and TRBJ1-5): DGGITQSPKYLFRKEGQNVTLSCEQNLNHDAMYWYRQDPGQGLRLIYYSQIVNDFQKGDIAEGYSVSREKKESFPLTVTSAQKNPTAFYLCVSSGGQYTLINQPQHFGDGTRLSIL.

The chain is built from TRBV29-1 and TRBJ2-7; D gene uncertain. Germline-derived CDR1 and CDR2 are SQVTM and ANQGSEA. Trimming took 6 bases from V and 3 from J, leaving 12 bases between them. The length of the CDR3 is 12 residues. CDR3 in DNA: TGCAGCGTCGCAGATGGGGACTACGAGCAGTACTTC. Its protein product is CSVADGDYEQYF.

This clonotype has ten or more counts. This rearrangement joins TRBV6-1 to TRBJ1-4, with TRBD1 as a possible D gene (5 bases). Trimming removed 7 bases at V and 3 bases at J, with 15 bases between. Germline V gene sequence: CDR1 MNHNS, CDR2 SASEGT. This CDR3 has 15 residues. The chain's CDR3 is CASTLHQGANEKLFF. CDR3 sequence (DNA): TGTGCCAGCACCCTCCACCAGGGAGCTAATGAAAAACTGTTTTTT.

The chain links TRBV7-6 to TRBJ2-7; 7 nucleotides agree with TRBD1. The CDR3 covers 15 residues. Germline CDR1 is SGHVS and CDR2 is FNYEAQ. With 5 bases clipped from V and 3 bases from J, the junction kept 10 bases outside the gene matches. DNA of the CDR3: TGTGCCAGCAGCCCAGGGCGAGGGGGCTACTACGAGCAGTACTTC. It specifies CASSPGRGGYYEQYF.

This chain joins TRBV6-1 and TRBJ1-1; 9 bases line up with TRBD1. The V gene end was trimmed by 6 bases and the J gene end by 7 bases; junction bases not matched to a gene: 6. Germline CDR1 and CDR2: MNHNS and SASEGT. The CDR3 covers 13 residues. DNA of the CDR3: TGTGCCAGCAGCCTGGGACAGGGCTATGAAGCTTTCTTT. Translation gives CASSLGQGYEAFF.

In this sample, this clonotype turned up a few times. The chain recombines TRBV6-2 or TRBV6-3 with TRBJ1-5; D unresolved. The CDR3 is 13 residues long. CDR1 and CDR2 (germline): MNHEY, SVGEGT. The V end lost 8 bases, the J end lost 3 bases, and 11 bases lay between the germline ends. The CDR3 sequence is CASGGHNNQPQHF. The CDR3 nucleotides are TGTGCCAGCGGTGGGCACAACAATCAGCCCCAGCATTTT.

The chain is built from TRBV2 and TRBJ2-1; D is unclear. The CDR3 runs 13 residues. The V and J ends lost 6 bases and 7 bases respectively, with 13 bases between them. Germline V gene lookup returns CDR1 SNHLY and CDR2 FYNNEI. The CDR3 sequence: CASRAPPGNEQFF. As DNA, the CDR3 is TGTGCCAGCAGGGCTCCCCCTGGGAATGAGCAGTTCTTC.

This chain joins TRBV30 and TRBJ2-7, with D possibly matching TRBD2 (6 bases). The CDR3 covers 16 residues. Germline-derived CDR1 and CDR2 are GTSNPN and SVGIG (reference sequence). V dropped 3 bases and J dropped 2 bases, with 20 bases sitting between them. DNA of the CDR3: TGTGCCTGGAGCGACGCTGCCGGGACTGGCACCTACGAGCAGTACTTC. This codes for CAWSDAAGTGTYEQYF. Variable domain in full (rest from reference TRBV30 and TRBJ2-7): SQTIHQWPATLVQPVGSPLSLECTVEGTSNPNLYWYRQAAGRGLQLLFYSVGIGQISSEVPQNLSASRPQDRQFILSSKKLLLSDSGFYLCAWSDAAGTGTYEQYFGPGTRLTVT.

In its sample, this clonotype was seen a few times. The V gene is TRBV20-1, the J gene TRBJ2-3; 13 nucleotides align to TRBD2. The trim removed 0 bases at V and 4 bases at J, leaving 4 bases unmatched. The germline gives CDR1 DFQATT, CDR2 SNEGSKA (reference sequence). The CDR3 extends over 16 amino acids. CDR3 sequence reads: CSARDGTSGTSDTQYF. The CDR3 nucleotides are TGCAGTGCTAGAGATGGGACTAGCGGGACGTCAGATACGCAGTATTTT.

This clonotype has only a few counts. The V gene is TRBV28, the J gene TRBJ1-1; D gene unclear. From germline, CDR1 is MDHEN and CDR2 SYDVKM. The CDR3 runs to 12 residues. The V and J ends lost 7 bases and 7 bases respectively, with 13 bases between them. DNA of the CDR3: TGTGCCAGCATCCTAGACCCGGGTGAAGCTTTCTTT. Translation gives CASILDPGEAFF.

The chain recombines TRBV19 with TRBJ2-7; 7 bases agree with TRBD2. This CDR3 comprises 13 residues. Losses at the gene ends were 10 bases for V and 0 bases for J; bases not matched to a gene: 6. Germline lookup yields CDR1 LNHDA and CDR2 SQIVND (reference sequence). CDR3 bases: TGTGCCACCACAGCGGGAAACTCCTACGAGCAGTACTTC. It is translated as CATTAGNSYEQYF.